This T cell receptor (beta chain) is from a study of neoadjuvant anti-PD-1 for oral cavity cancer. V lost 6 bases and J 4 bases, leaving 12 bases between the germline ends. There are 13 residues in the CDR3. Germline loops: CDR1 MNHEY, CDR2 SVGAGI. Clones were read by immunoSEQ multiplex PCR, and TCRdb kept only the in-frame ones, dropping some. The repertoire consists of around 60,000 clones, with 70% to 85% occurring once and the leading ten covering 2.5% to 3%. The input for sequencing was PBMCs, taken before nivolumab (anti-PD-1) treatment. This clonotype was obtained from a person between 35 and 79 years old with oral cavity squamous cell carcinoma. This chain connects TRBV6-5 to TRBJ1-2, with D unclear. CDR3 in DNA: TGTGCCAGCAGCCGCGGACGGAGCTATGGCTACACCTTC. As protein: CASSRGRSYGYTF.